These 24 T cell receptor beta chains were all obtained from the same sample, sequenced in a study of shared clonotypes between healthy human individuals. The naive CD8 population came from CD45RO-negative cells selected for CCR7, without terminally differentiated effector memory CD45RA+ cells. Profiling relied on immunoSEQ multiplex PCR, and the TCRdb table lists in-frame clones only, not all of them. The top ten hold less than 0.3% of the sample, which has over 750,000 clones, about 96% seen once. The specimen sequenced was naive CD8+ T cells sorted from blood. These receptors came from a young man in good health.

The chain has TRBV7-6 and TRBJ2-1; 9 nucleotides align to TRBD1. The V segment lost 5 bases and the J segment 4 bases; nucleotides outside the gene matches: 12. CDR3 size: 17 residues. Germline V gives CDR1 SGHVS, CDR2 FNYEAQ. The chain's CDR3 is CASSARLGQGPYNEQFF. Written as DNA, the CDR3 is TGTGCCAGCAGCGCCCGACTCGGACAGGGGCCATACAATGAGCAGTTCTTC. The full variable domain, its missing parts supplied by reference TRBV7-6 and TRBJ2-1, is GAGVSQSPRYKVTKRGQDVALRCDPISGHVSLYWYRQALGQGPEFLTYFNYEAQQDKSGLPNDRFSAERPEGSISTLTIQRTEQRDSAMYRCASSARLGQGPYNEQFFGPGTRLTVL.

This clone is a singleton in its sample. The chain recombines TRBV6-6 with TRBJ2-7; 11 bases are shared with TRBD1. Germline V gene sequence: CDR1 MNHNY, CDR2 SVGAGI (reference sequence). J lost 5 bases, V lost 5 bases, and 5 bases had no gene match. The CDR3 loop spans 14 amino acids. The CDR3 reads CASSTRTGGNEQYF. DNA for the CDR3: TGTGCCAGCAGTACCCGGACAGGGGGCAACGAGCAGTACTTC.

The chain joins TRBV9 to TRBJ2-2; 9 bases are a match to TRBD2. This CDR3 is 18 amino acids long. V lost 3 bases, J lost 4 bases, and 13 bases stayed unmatched. Germline V gene lookup returns CDR1 SGDLS and CDR2 YYNGEE. CDR3 nucleotides: TGTGCCAGCAGCGGACAGATGTTTAGCGGGAGTGGCACCGGGGAGCTGTTTTTT. Translation gives CASSGQMFSGSGTGELFF. Supplemented by reference TRBV9 and TRBJ2-2, the full variable domain reads DSGVTQTPKHLITATGQRVTLRCSPRSGDLSVYWYQQSLDQGLQFLIQYYNGEERAKGNILERFSAQQFPDLHSELNLSSLELGDSALYFCASSGQMFSGSGTGELFFGEGSRLTVL.

The table lists this clone with a count of one. The chain couples TRBV5-1 to TRBJ1-4, with a possible D match to TRBD1 (6 bases). V lost 6 bases, J lost 1 base, and 19 bases lay in between. This CDR3 comprises 17 residues. Germline V gene lookup returns CDR1 SGHRS and CDR2 YFSETQ. CDR3 sequence: CASTEFGAGVTNEKLFF. In nucleotides, the CDR3 is TGCGCCAGCACCGAATTCGGGGCAGGGGTAACTAATGAAAAACTGTTTTTT.

V usage is TRBV29-1 and J usage is TRBJ1-1; 8 bases are a match to TRBD1. The CDR3 loop spans 14 amino acids. CDR1 and CDR2 (germline): SQVTM, ANQGSEA. V dropped 4 bases and J dropped 1; count of bases not matched to a gene: 5. CDR3 in DNA: TGCAGCGTTGGAAGACAGGGGAGGAACACTGAAGCTTTCTTT. It yields the protein CSVGRQGRNTEAFF.

The chain is built from TRBV6-5 and TRBJ1-6; no reliable D call. Germline CDR1 is MNHEY and CDR2 is SVGAGI. Trimming cost V 1 base and J 10 bases, with 8 bases left between them. The length of the CDR3 is 13 residues. The chain's CDR3 is CASSYYGASPLHF. The CDR3 nucleotides are TGTGCCAGCAGTTACTATGGCGCATCACCCCTCCACTTT.

This clone was picked up one time. This chain connects TRBV9 to TRBJ2-5, with D tentatively TRBD2 (6 bases). The germline gives CDR1 SGDLS, CDR2 YYNGEE. Trimming removed 3 bases from V and 5 bases from J, with 11 bases in between. This CDR3 is 13 amino acids long. CDR3: CASSGRGSETQYF. Written as DNA, the CDR3 is TGTGCCAGCAGCGGGCGGGGTAGTGAGACCCAGTACTTC.

V usage is TRBV7-2 and J usage is TRBJ2-7, with D perhaps being TRBD1 or TRBD2 (5 bases each). CDR1 and CDR2 (germline): SGHTA, FQGNSA. The ends were cut back, 0 bases at V and 0 bases at J, with 9 bases in the middle. The CDR3 length is 15 residues. This CDR3 reads CASSLAHGTSYEQYF. As DNA, the CDR3 is TGTGCCAGCAGCTTAGCCCACGGGACCTCCTACGAGCAGTACTTC.

The V and J genes are TRBV27 and TRBJ2-7; tentatively, D is TRBD1 or TRBD2 (7 bases each). Germline assignment: CDR1 MNHEY and CDR2 SMNVEV (reference sequence). The CDR3 is made up of 12 amino acids. V lost 8 bases to trimming and J lost 3 bases, with 11 bases between them. The CDR3 region is CASQGGDYEQYF. CDR3 DNA sequence: TGTGCCAGCCAGGGGGGGGACTACGAGCAGTACTTC.

The chain uses TRBV7-6 and TRBJ2-1; D is possibly TRBD1 or TRBD2 (6 bases each). V lost 2 bases, J lost 4 bases, and 21 bases lay in between. CDR3 length: 18 amino acids. Germline assignment: CDR1 SGHVS and CDR2 FNYEAQ. CDR3 sequence (DNA): TGTGCCAGCAGCTTACTGCCCCGGGGGCGGGTAGAATACAATGAGCAGTTCTTC. Protein product: CASSLLPRGRVEYNEQFF.

This sequence joins TRBV7-8 and TRBJ2-6; TRBD2 aligns across 14 bases. Germline trimming cut 5 bases from V and 0 bases from J; bases unmatched to any gene: 3. The CDR3 extends over 18 amino acids. Germline V CDR1 and CDR2: SGHVS, FQNEAQ. CDR3 loop: CASSKTSGRASGANVLTF. CDR3 in DNA: TGTGCCAGCAGCAAGACTAGCGGGAGGGCCTCTGGGGCCAACGTCCTGACTTTC.

This clone was detected only once. In DNA, the CDR3 is TGTGCCAGCAGTCTTCCGCAGGGCAATGAGCAGTTCTTC. Translating gives CASSLPQGNEQFF. The chain employs TRBV27 and TRBJ2-1; tentatively, D is TRBD1 (5 bases). Germline V gives CDR1 MNHEY, CDR2 SMNVEV (reference sequence). CDR3 length: 13 amino acids. V lost 5 bases and J lost 6, with 11 bases in between.

The V call is TRBV28, the J call TRBJ2-3, with D perhaps being TRBD1 or TRBD2 (5 bases each). From germline, CDR1 is MDHEN and CDR2 SYDVKM. The CDR3 has 15 amino acids. Trimming shortened V by 2 bases and J by 4 bases, and 13 bases separated the two germline ends. CDR3 sequence: CASSLVGVVSDTQYF. As DNA, the CDR3 is TGTGCCAGCAGTTTAGTGGGGGTTGTATCAGATACGCAGTATTTT.

The V call is TRBV4-2, the J call TRBJ1-2, with 7 bases fitting TRBD1. This CDR3 comprises 15 residues. V lost 1 base, J lost 5 bases, and 7 bases stayed unmatched. Germline lookup yields CDR1 LGHNA and CDR2 YNFKEQ. Here the CDR3 reads CASSQGLTGRYGYTF. The CDR3 nucleotides are TGTGCCAGCAGCCAAGGACTGACAGGGCGGTATGGCTACACCTTC.

The chain links TRBV2 to TRBJ1-1; D gene ambiguous. V was shortened by 9 bases and J by 4 bases, with 9 bases between the two germline ends. The CDR3 totals 11 residues. Germline loops: CDR1 SNHLY, CDR2 FYNNEI. This chain's CDR3 is CASKVATEAFF. CDR3 in DNA: TGTGCCAGTAAGGTGGCCACTGAAGCTTTCTTT.

This rearrangement joins TRBV28 to TRBJ1-2; TRBD1 might be the D (5 bases). Trimming stripped 7 bases from V and 3 bases from J, with 24 bases between. The CDR3 length is 17 residues. Germline assignment: CDR1 MDHEN and CDR2 SYDVKM. CDR3 sequence: CASILGAGIGLDYGYTF. The CDR3 nucleotides are TGTGCCAGCATCCTAGGCGCAGGGATAGGACTAGACTATGGCTACACCTTC.

The rearrangement uses TRBV11-3 and TRBJ2-1, with a tentative D call TRBD1 (6 bases). The CDR3 totals 16 residues. V was trimmed by 1 base and J by 5 bases, leaving 15 bases between them. Germline CDR1 is SGHNT and CDR2 is YENEEA. The CDR3 reads CASSLGSYRADNEQFF. The CDR3 nucleotides are TGTGCCAGCAGCTTAGGTTCTTACAGGGCGGACAATGAGCAGTTCTTC.

The chain is built from TRBV11-3 and TRBJ1-2, with D maybe TRBD1 (5 bases). V dropped 2 bases and J dropped 7 bases, with 20 bases sitting between them. The CDR3 is 16 amino acids. Germline CDR1 and CDR2: SGHNT and YENEEA. CDR3 nucleotide sequence: TGTGCCAGCAGCTTACGAGGTCCAGGGTGGGGATGTGGCTACACCTTC. Translation gives CASSLRGPGWGCGYTF.

V and J are TRBV9 and TRBJ2-7; 7 bases map to TRBD2. This CDR3 region has 13 residues. V was clipped by 0 bases and J by 6 bases; unmatched bases: 3. Germline CDR1 and CDR2: SGDLS and YYNGEE. The DNA for the CDR3 is TGTGCCAGCAGCGTAGTCCCGGGGGGCGAGCAGTACTTC. Residues: CASSVVPGGEQYF.

The V and J genes are TRBV7-9 and TRBJ2-5; 7 nucleotides line up with TRBD2. Trimming cost V 3 bases and J 3 bases; bases outside gene matches: 10. CDR3 length equals 16 residues. Germline V lookup: CDR1 SEHNR, CDR2 FQNEAQ (reference sequence). The CDR3 DNA follows: TGTGCCAGCAGCTTCGGGCGGGAGTCGTTGGAAGAGACCCAGTACTTC. This encodes CASSFGRESLEETQYF.

The V and J genes are TRBV7-2 and TRBJ2-3; D is tentatively TRBD1 or TRBD2 (5 bases each). The CDR3 runs 15 residues. The germline V and J ends were trimmed by 5 bases and 4 bases, with 16 bases remaining between them. Germline CDR1 is SGHTA and CDR2 is FQGNSA. The CDR3, as DNA: TGTGCCAGCAGCCCTCATAGGTCGGGGCCAGATACGCAGTATTTT. Translation gives CASSPHRSGPDTQYF.

V and J are TRBV27 and TRBJ2-7; D is possibly TRBD1 or TRBD2 (6 bases each). This CDR3 comprises 13 residues. The V gene's germline CDR1 is MNHEY and CDR2 SMNVEV (reference sequence). V was pared by 7 bases and J by 0 bases, with 10 bases between. CDR3 sequence (DNA): TGTGCCAGCACTGGGGGGCCCTCCTACGAGCAGTACTTC. Translating it yields CASTGGPSYEQYF.

This chain connects TRBV9 to TRBJ2-7; 8 positions agree with TRBD1. The CDR3 has 13 residues. Germline V gene data show CDR1 as SGDLS and CDR2 as YYNGEE. V was pared by 3 bases and J by 2 bases, with 1 base of the junction left unmatched. CDR3 in DNA: TGTGCCAGCAGCGCGGGACAGGCCTACGAGCAGTACTTC. It translates to CASSAGQAYEQYF.

The chain is built from TRBV7-6 and TRBJ2-7; D is unclear. The V end was cut by 2 bases, the J end by 2 bases, with 10 bases between. This CDR3 spans 14 amino acids. Germline-derived CDR1 and CDR2 are SGHVS and FNYEAQ. Here the CDR3 reads CASSLYGPAYEQYF. Written as DNA, the CDR3 is TGTGCCAGCAGCTTATACGGGCCCGCCTACGAGCAGTACTTC.